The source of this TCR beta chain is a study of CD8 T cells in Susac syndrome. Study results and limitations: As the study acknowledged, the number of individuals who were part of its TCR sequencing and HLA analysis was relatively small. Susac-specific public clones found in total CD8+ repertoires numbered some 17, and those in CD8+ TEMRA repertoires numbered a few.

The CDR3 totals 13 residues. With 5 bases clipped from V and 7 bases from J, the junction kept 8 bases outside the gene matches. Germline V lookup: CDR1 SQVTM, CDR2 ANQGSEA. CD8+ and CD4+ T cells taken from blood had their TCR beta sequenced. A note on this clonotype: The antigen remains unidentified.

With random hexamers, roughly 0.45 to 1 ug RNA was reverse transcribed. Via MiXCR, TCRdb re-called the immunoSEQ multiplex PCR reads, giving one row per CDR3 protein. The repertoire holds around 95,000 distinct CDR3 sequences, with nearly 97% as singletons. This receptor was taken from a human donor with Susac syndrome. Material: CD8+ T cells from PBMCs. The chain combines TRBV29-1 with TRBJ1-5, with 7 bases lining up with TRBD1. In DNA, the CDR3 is TGCAGCGTTCTCTTACAGGGGAAGCAGCCCCAGCATTTT. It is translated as CSVLLQGKQPQHF.